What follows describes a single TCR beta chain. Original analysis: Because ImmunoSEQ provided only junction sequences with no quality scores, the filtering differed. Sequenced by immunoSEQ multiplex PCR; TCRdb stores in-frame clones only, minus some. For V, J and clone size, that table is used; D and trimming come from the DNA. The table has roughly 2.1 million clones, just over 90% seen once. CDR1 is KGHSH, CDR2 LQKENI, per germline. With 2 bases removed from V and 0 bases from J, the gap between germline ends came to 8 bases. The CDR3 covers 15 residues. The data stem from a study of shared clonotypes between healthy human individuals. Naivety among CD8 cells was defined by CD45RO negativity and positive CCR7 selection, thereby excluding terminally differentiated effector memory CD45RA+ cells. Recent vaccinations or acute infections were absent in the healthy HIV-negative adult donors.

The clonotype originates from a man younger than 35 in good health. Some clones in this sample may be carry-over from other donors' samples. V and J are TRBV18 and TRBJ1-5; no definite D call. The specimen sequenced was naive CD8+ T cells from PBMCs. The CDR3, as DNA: TGTGCCAGCTCACCATCGAGGTATAGCAATCAGCCCCAGCATTTT. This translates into CASSPSRYSNQPQHF.